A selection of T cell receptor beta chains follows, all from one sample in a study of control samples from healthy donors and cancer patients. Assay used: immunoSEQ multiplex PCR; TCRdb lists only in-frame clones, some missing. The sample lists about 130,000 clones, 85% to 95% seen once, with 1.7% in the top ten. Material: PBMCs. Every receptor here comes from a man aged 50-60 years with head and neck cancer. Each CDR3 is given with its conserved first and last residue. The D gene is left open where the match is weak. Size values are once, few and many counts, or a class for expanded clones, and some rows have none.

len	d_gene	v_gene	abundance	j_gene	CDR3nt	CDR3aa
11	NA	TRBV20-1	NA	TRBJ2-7	TGCAGTGCAACTCGACAGGTAGAGCAGTACTTC	CSATRQVEQYF
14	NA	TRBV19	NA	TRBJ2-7	TGTGCCAGTAGTGGGGGGGGCAGCACCTACGAGCAGTACTTC	CASSGGGSTYEQYF
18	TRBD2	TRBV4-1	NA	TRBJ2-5	TGCGCCAGCAGCCAAGGACTAGCGGGGGGAATATACCAAGAGACCCAGTACTTC	CASSQGLAGGIYQETQYF
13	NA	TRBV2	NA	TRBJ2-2	TGTGCCAGCAGTGGTGCGGGGACCGGGGAGCTGTTTTTT	CASSGAGTGELFF
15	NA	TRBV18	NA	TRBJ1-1	TGTGCCAGCTCATTCCGTTCAGGGGAGAACACTGAAGCTTTCTTT	CASSFRSGENTEAFF
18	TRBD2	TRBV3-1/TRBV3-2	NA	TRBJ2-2	TGTGCCAGCAGCCAAGATGCACTAGCGGGGGGTGGTGGCGGGGAGCTGTTTTTT	CASSQDALAGGGGGELFF
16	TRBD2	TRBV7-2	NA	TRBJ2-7	TGTGCCAGCAGCCCCGGGGGGGGGCGGGGGCGGTACGAGCAGTACTTC	CASSPGGGRGRYEQYF
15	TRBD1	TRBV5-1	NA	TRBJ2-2	TGCGCCAGCAGCTTTGGGACAGAGAACACCGGGGAGCTGTTTTTT	CASSFGTENTGELFF
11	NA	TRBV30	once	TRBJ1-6	TGTGCCTGGAGTTACAGTTCACCCCTCCACTTT	CAWSYSSPLHF
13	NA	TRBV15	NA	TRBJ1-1	TGTGCCACCAAGAGCGGGGTAGGAACTGAAGCTTTCTTT	CATKSGVGTEAFF
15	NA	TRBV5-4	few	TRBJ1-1	TGTGCCAGCAGGGACCCCGGACAGCTGAACACTGAAGCTTTCTTT	CASRDPGQLNTEAFF
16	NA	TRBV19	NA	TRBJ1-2	TGTGCCAGTAGTTCACCAGGGAAATCCCCGCGCTATGGCTACACCTTC	CASSSPGKSPRYGYTF
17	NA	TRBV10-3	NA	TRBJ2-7	TGTGCCGCCGGCCCGATAGGATTGGCCGTTGGGTCCTACGAGCAGTACTTC	CAAGPIGLAVGSYEQYF
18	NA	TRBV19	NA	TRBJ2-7	TGTGCCAGTAGTATTTCCTTGGGGGGCCGGACAGTCTCCTACGAGCAGTACTTC	CASSISLGGRTVSYEQYF
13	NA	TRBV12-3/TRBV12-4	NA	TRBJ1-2	TGTGCCAGCACCCCCGGGATGGTATGGGGCTACACCTTC	CASTPGMVWGYTF
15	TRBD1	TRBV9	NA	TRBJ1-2	TGTGCCAGCAGCCTCAGGGGGACAAATGATGATGGCTACACCTTC	CASSLRGTNDDGYTF
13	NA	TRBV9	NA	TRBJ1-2	TGTGCCAGCAGCAGTGCCATCTTCTATGGCTACACCTTC	CASSSAIFYGYTF
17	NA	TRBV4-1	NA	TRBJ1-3	TGCGCCAGCAGCCAACAAACCAACAGGGACGATCGAAACACCATATATTTT	CASSQQTNRDDRNTIYF
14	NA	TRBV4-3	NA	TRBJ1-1	TGCGCCAGCAGCTCTACTTCCGCGGCCCCAGAAGCTTTCTTT	CASSSTSAAPEAFF
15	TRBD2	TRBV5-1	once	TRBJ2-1	TGCGCCAGCAGCTTGATAGCGGGGGGTGGAAATGAGCAGTTCTTC	CASSLIAGGGNEQFF
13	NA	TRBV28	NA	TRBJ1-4	TGTGCCAGCAGTTTATCAGGGGCAGAAAAACTGTTTTTT	CASSLSGAEKLFF
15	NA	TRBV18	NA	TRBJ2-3	TGTGCCAGCTCACCTCCTAGCTTATCCACAGATACGCAGTATTTT	CASSPPSLSTDTQYF
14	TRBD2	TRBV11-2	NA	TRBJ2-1	TGTGCCAGCACCTCGGGACTAGTCCTCGGTGAGCAGTTCTTC	CASTSGLVLGEQFF
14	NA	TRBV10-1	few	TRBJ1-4	TGCGCCAGCAGTGAGGGGCTATGTGATGAAAAACTGTTTTTT	CASSEGLCDEKLFF
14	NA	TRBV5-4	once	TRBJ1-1	TGTGCCAGCAGCTTCGGGGGGGTGAACACTGAAGCTTTCTTT	CASSFGGVNTEAFF
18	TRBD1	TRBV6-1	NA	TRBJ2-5	TGTGCCAGCAGTGAACAACAACCGGGACAGGGAGGGTTAGAGACCCAGTACTTC	CASSEQQPGQGGLETQYF